This T cell receptor beta chain is from a study of blood T cell repertoires in COVID-19. Turning to the study itself: Sites in the United States, Italy and Spain provided acute and convalescent COVID-19 samples. Sources were T cells, B-cell-depleted T cells, or PBMCs; the material itself was cDNA or gDNA.

Trimming left V 1 base short and J 1 base short, with 8 bases between. Germline V gene data show CDR1 as SGHRS and CDR2 as YFSETQ. This CDR3 is built from 14 residues. Original analysis: Reference gene primer amplification gave nucleated cell count estimates. Produced via immunoSEQ multiplex PCR; TCRdb's table is partial and in-frame only. V and J calls and clone size are given by that table; D and trimming were obtained from the DNA. Seen here are 250,000 to 300,000 clones, 80% to 90% observed once, and the top ten hold 9.5% to 11%. Sequenced: peripheral blood. The clonotype was recovered from an older woman with acute or convalescent COVID-19. The chain combines TRBV5-1 with TRBJ2-5, with D possibly TRBD2 on 6 matching bases. Written as DNA, the CDR3 is TGCGCCAGCAGCTTGCCAGCGGGCCAAGAGACCCAGTACTTC. This codes for CASSLPAGQETQYF.